A single sample gave rise to the 19 T cell receptor beta chains below, sequenced in a study of blood T cell repertoires in COVID-19 (dated by TCRdb to about 2020). The method behind the library was the immunoSEQ multiplex PCR assay. TCRdb took this table from immuneACCESS and kept in-frame rearrangements with V and J called. Such tables lack part of the clones; where checked against another copy, unresolved V genes explain under half of the gap, and the rest is unexplained. A total of some 260,000 clones appear in this sample, around 80% of them only once. The leading ten clones occupy around 3.9% of the sample. Specimen: PBMCs or T cells enriched from blood (not recorded which). All receptors derive from a man between 25 and 39 years old with acute COVID-19.

V is TRBV11-2 and J is TRBJ2-7, with D maybe TRBD1 (6 bases). CDR1 and CDR2 from the germline V gene are SGHAT and FQNNGV. The germline V and J ends were trimmed by 0 bases and 5 bases, with 11 bases remaining between them. This CDR3 spans 14 amino acids. CDR3 DNA sequence: TGTGCCAGCAGCTTAGATAGGGGGTTCCACGAGCAGTACGTC. Protein: CASSLDRGFHEQYV.

The CDR3: CASSRTGMGSYNEQFF. CDR3 sequence (DNA): TGCGCCAGCAGTCGGACAGGGATGGGGTCCTACAATGAGCAGTTCTTC. The chain links TRBV10-1 to TRBJ2-1, with 8 positions matching TRBD1. CDR3 length: 16 residues. Trimming at V came to 5 bases and at J to 1 base, leaving 7 bases not matched to a gene. Germline lookup yields CDR1 WNHNN and CDR2 SYGVQD (reference sequence).

V is TRBV5-1 and J is TRBJ1-1; 7 bases fit TRBD1. Germline V lookup: CDR1 SGHRS, CDR2 YFSETQ. V dropped 0 bases and J dropped 1; count of bases not matched to a gene: 0. The CDR3 extends over 14 amino acids. The CDR3: CASSLGDRNTEAFF. The DNA for the CDR3 is TGCGCCAGCAGCTTGGGGGACAGGAACACTGAAGCTTTCTTT. Full variable domain (rest looked up from reference TRBV5-1 and TRBJ1-1): KAGVTQTPRYLIKTRGQQVTLSCSPISGHRSVSWYQQTPGQGLQFLFEYFSETQRNKGNFPGRFSGRQFSNSRSEMNVSTLELGDSALYLCASSLGDRNTEAFFGQGTRLTVV.

There are a few counts of this clone. The rearrangement uses TRBV3-1 (or the pseudogene TRBV3-2) and TRBJ1-5; tentative D call: TRBD1 (5 bases). Per germline, CDR1 LGHDT and CDR2 YNNKEL (reference sequence). The CDR3 has 13 amino acids. V lost 6 bases to trimming and J lost 4 bases, with 10 bases between them. The CDR3 reads CASRRTQNQPQHF. The CDR3 DNA reads TGTGCCAGCAGACGGACACAAAATCAGCCCCAGCATTTT.

The chain employs TRBV7-3 and TRBJ2-3; no clear D. CDR3 length: 15 amino acids. V was trimmed by 3 bases and J by 2 bases, leaving 12 bases between them. Germline CDR1 and CDR2: SGHTA and FQGTGA. The CDR3 sequence is CASSFLGTNTDTQYF. Here the CDR3 DNA reads TGTGCCAGCAGCTTTCTTGGCACGAACACAGATACGCAGTATTTT.

The J gene is TRBJ1-2, the V gene TRBV6-6, with a possible D match to TRBD1 (6 bases). Trimming shortened V by 7 bases and J by 5 bases, and 14 bases separated the two germline ends. The CDR3 covers 13 residues. The V gene's germline CDR1 is MNHNY and CDR2 SVGAGI (reference sequence). The CDR3 sequence: CASNTGLVYGYTF. In DNA, the CDR3 is TGTGCCAGCAACACAGGGTTAGTGTATGGCTACACCTTC.

The sample holds a few counts of this clone. The chain has TRBV5-4 and TRBJ1-3, with a tentative D call TRBD1 (5 bases). Deletions cut 3 bases from V and 0 bases from J, with 7 bases between. This CDR3 has 14 amino acids. Per germline, CDR1 SGHNT and CDR2 YYREEE (reference sequence). DNA for the CDR3: TGTGCCAGCAGCTGGGGCCTCTCTGGAAACACCATATATTTT. This translates into CASSWGLSGNTIYF.

The rearrangement links TRBV7-2 to TRBJ1-4; D possibly corresponds to TRBD1 (5 bases). V lost 0 bases and J lost 7, with 9 bases in between. Germline V gene data show CDR1 as SGHTA and CDR2 as FQGNSA. CDR3 length equals 14 residues. CDR3 nucleotide sequence: TGTGCCAGCAGCTTAGCGGGGCCAGGTGAAAAACTGTTTTTT. Amino acid sequence: CASSLAGPGEKLFF.

The V call is TRBV7-2, the J call TRBJ1-6; D not resolved. V was trimmed by 3 bases and J by 9 bases, leaving 15 bases between them. The germline V gene encodes CDR1 SGHTA and CDR2 FQGNSA. The CDR3 is made up of 15 amino acids. CDR3 in DNA: TGTGCCAGCAGCTTCACCCCCGGGTTGGGTTCACCCCTCCACTTT. Protein sequence: CASSFTPGLGSPLHF.

The chain joins TRBV28 to TRBJ2-1, with 14 bases identical to TRBD2. The germline V gene has CDR1 MDHEN and CDR2 SYDVKM. The trim removed 2 bases at V and 8 bases at J, leaving 5 bases unmatched. There are 16 residues in the CDR3. DNA of the CDR3: TGTGCCAGCAGTTTAAGGGGACTAGCGGGAGAGGATGAGCAGTTCTTC. This codes for CASSLRGLAGEDEQFF.

The chain joins TRBV5-1 to TRBJ1-4, with TRBD1 as a possible D gene (6 bases). Germline V gene lookup returns CDR1 SGHRS and CDR2 YFSETQ. The CDR3 length is 17 residues. Trimming left V 2 bases short and J 0 bases short, with 14 bases between. The DNA for the CDR3 is TGCGCCAGCAGCTTCGGGACACATCCTGCAACTAATGAAAAACTGTTTTTT. It translates to CASSFGTHPATNEKLFF.

The CDR3 sequence is CASSLDRDYEQYV. As DNA, the CDR3 is TGTGCCAGCAGCTTGGACAGGGACTACGAGCAGTACGTC. V is TRBV13 and J is TRBJ2-7; 8 positions match TRBD1. The CDR3 has 13 amino acids. The J segment lost 3 bases and the V segment lost 3 bases, leaving 1 base of the junction unmatched. The germline V gene encodes CDR1 PRHDT and CDR2 FYEKMQ (reference sequence).

The chain links TRBV11-1 to TRBJ2-7; 12 bases fit TRBD2. The trim removed 6 bases at V and 7 bases at J, leaving 4 bases unmatched. This CDR3 region has 13 residues. Germline CDR1 SGHAT, CDR2 FQDESV (reference sequence). The CDR3 region has the DNA TGTGCCAGCAGACTAGCGGGGGGCACGGAGCAGTACGTC. It is translated as CASRLAGGTEQYV.

The chain employs TRBV15 and TRBJ2-3, with D possibly TRBD2 on 5 matching bases. This CDR3 is built from 13 residues. The V gene's germline CDR1 is LNHNV and CDR2 YYDKDF (reference sequence). V lost 5 bases, J lost 2 bases, and 8 bases lay in between. CDR3 nucleotides: TGTGCCACCAGCGGGAGCTACACAGATACGCAGTATTTT. Its translation is CATSGSYTDTQYF.

This clone was found many times. The CDR3 nucleotides are TGTGCCAGCAGCCTCCTGAACACTGAAGCTTTCTTT. This encodes CASSLLNTEAFF. J is TRBJ1-1 and V is TRBV7-9; D call uncertain. The V and J ends lost 5 bases and 0 bases respectively, with 4 bases between them. The CDR3 spans 12 residues. Germline CDR1 reads SEHNR; CDR2 reads FQNEAQ (reference sequence). The entire variable domain, with the rest obtained from reference TRBV7-9 and TRBJ1-1, is as follows: DTGVSQNPRHKITKRGQNVTFRCDPISEHNRLYWYRQTLGQGPEFLTYFQNEAQLEKSRLLSDRFSAERPKGSFSTLEIQRTEQGDSAMYLCASSLLNTEAFFGQGTRLTVV.

The rearrangement joins TRBV28 to TRBJ1-5; 7 bases fit TRBD1. CDR1 MDHEN and CDR2 SYDVKM come from the germline V gene. After removal of 5 bases from V and 7 bases from J, the junction contained 8 bases not matched to a gene. The CDR3 covers 14 residues. The CDR3 DNA reads TGTGCCAGCAGTCTTACAGGGGCAGGGCAGCCCCAGCATTTT. As protein: CASSLTGAGQPQHF.

The chain carries TRBV18 and TRBJ2-7, with TRBD2 identical over 14 bases. CDR1 and CDR2 from the germline V gene are KGHSH and LQKENI. The ends lost 3 bases at V and 6 bases at J; junction bases unmatched: 1. CDR3 length: 14 residues. CDR3 amino acids: CASSPGTSGSEQYV. The CDR3 nucleotides read TGTGCCAGCTCACCGGGGACTAGCGGGAGCGAGCAGTACGTC.

The V call is TRBV12-5, the J call TRBJ2-5; 7 nucleotides line up with TRBD1. Per the germline V gene, CDR1 is LGHNT and CDR2 is FRNRAP. CDR3 length equals 14 residues. The ends lost 9 bases at V and 3 bases at J; junction bases unmatched: 10. CDR3 region: CASRPGTAEETQYF. The CDR3, as DNA: TGTGCTAGCCGACCCGGGACAGCTGAAGAGACCCAGTACTTC.

This clone appeared a few times. The gene calls are TRBV20-1 and TRBJ2-2, with a weak D call TRBD1 (5 bases). This CDR3 has 14 amino acids. The V end was cut by 3 bases, the J end by 2 bases, with 10 bases between. CDR1 and CDR2 (germline): DFQATT, SNEGSKA (reference sequence). DNA for the CDR3: TGCAGTGCTAGTGCTGACAGTAACACCGGGGAGCTGTTTTTT. Its protein product is CSASADSNTGELFF.